The 4 T cell receptor beta chains listed next were all sequenced from one sample in a study of read filtering for tumor transcriptome and immune sequencing. From about 0.4 ug of RNA, a library with molecular barcoded alpha/delta and beta/gamma adaptors was made. Using its own MiXCR run on the reads, TCRdb lists one record per CDR3 protein. The sample comprises 100,000 to 150,000 distinct CDR3 sequences, approximately 13% of which are singletons, and roughly 7.6% rests with the top ten. Sequencing was done on a sample of a population of CD138-negative cells sorted from bone marrow. Receptors originate from a donor aged 40 or older with multiple myeloma.

This clonotype appeared many times. The chain combines TRBV6-5 with TRBJ2-2; TRBD2 agrees at 8 bases. Germline V gives CDR1 MNHEY, CDR2 SVGAGI. Losses at the gene ends were 2 bases for V and 4 bases for J; bases not matched to a gene: 6. The CDR3 is 16 residues long. This CDR3 reads CASSYRGLESTGELFF. The DNA of the CDR3 is TGTGCCAGCAGTTACAGGGGACTAGAGAGCACCGGGGAGCTGTTTTTT.

At least ten counts were recorded for this clonotype. The rearrangement joins TRBV27 to TRBJ2-1; the D gene is possibly TRBD1 (6 bases). Germline V gene lookup returns CDR1 MNHEY and CDR2 SMNVEV (reference sequence). This CDR3 contains 13 residues. V lost 4 bases and J lost 7, with 11 bases in between. CDR3 sequence: CASSSYRENEQFF. DNA for the CDR3: TGTGCCAGCAGTTCCTACAGGGAAAATGAGCAGTTCTTC.

The chain is built from TRBV7-3 and TRBJ2-2; a weak D match, TRBD1 (6 bases). V lost 5 bases, J lost 1 base, and 11 bases lay in between. The CDR3 contains 15 residues. CDR1 and CDR2 from the germline V gene are SGHTA and FQGTGA. The CDR3 sequence: CASSRGQWNTGELFF. CDR3 nucleotide sequence: TGTGCCAGCAGCCGAGGACAGTGGAACACCGGGGAGCTGTTTTTT.

This clonotype was detected ten times or more. The chain carries TRBV20-1 and TRBJ2-7; possibly TRBD2 for D (5 bases). Germline CDR1 reads DFQATT; CDR2 reads SNEGSKA (reference sequence). V lost 6 bases, J lost 2 bases, and 17 bases lay in between. This CDR3 is 14 amino acids long. In DNA, the CDR3 is TGCAGTGCGAGCGGTCGGACGCTCACCTACGAGCAGTACTTC. Translated: CSASGRTLTYEQYF.